The 19 T cell receptor beta chains presented below share a single source sample, sequenced in a study of OX40 agonist ivuxolimab in advanced cancers. Using immunoSEQ multiplex PCR, the repertoire was profiled, and TCRdb retains in-frame clones only, with some absent. The sample carries approximately 82,000 clones, just over 85% recorded once. The sample in question was CD4+ or CD8+ T cells sorted from blood, obtained in a trial of the OX40 agonist ivuxolimab. These receptors all stem from an adult with an advanced solid tumor such as melanoma, head and neck, liver or kidney cancer.

The chain recombines TRBV18 with TRBJ2-5; weak D call: TRBD1 (5 bases). This CDR3 has 13 amino acids. V gave up 4 bases and J gave up 2 bases, with 8 bases separating them. Germline V gene data show CDR1 as KGHSH and CDR2 as LQKENI. The CDR3 DNA reads as TGTGCCAGCTCACGACAGACTCAAGAGACCCAGTACTTC. It yields the protein CASSRQTQETQYF.

Turning to this clone: The sample contains more than one DNA sequence encoding this CDR3. This chain links TRBV5-1 with TRBJ2-2; D unresolved. The CDR3 is 14 amino acids. V was clipped by 0 bases and J by 2 bases, with 5 bases between them. CDR1 and CDR2 (germline): SGHRS, YFSETQ. CDR3 sequence (DNA): TGCGCCAGCAGCTTGGTGACAAACACCGGGGAGCTGTTTTTT. Its translation: CASSLVTNTGELFF.

This clone was counted a single time. Other DNA sequences of this sample code for an identical CDR3. The chain carries TRBV7-9 and TRBJ2-5; 7 bases align to TRBD1. Germline CDR1 SEHNR, CDR2 FQNEAQ (reference sequence). The trim removed 2 bases at V and 4 bases at J, leaving 1 base unmatched. The CDR3 extends over 13 amino acids. The CDR3 loop is CASSLSGGETQYF. CDR3 bases: TGTGCCAGCAGCTTATCAGGGGGAGAGACCCAGTACTTC.

The chain couples TRBV12-5 to TRBJ2-3; D gene uncertain. CDR3 length: 12 amino acids. CDR1 LGHNT and CDR2 FRNRAP come from the germline V gene. The V gene lost 2 bases and the J gene lost 3 bases, with 3 bases spanning the gap. Here the CDR3 DNA reads TGTGCTAGTGGTTTGAATACAGATACGCAGTATTTT. Translating gives CASGLNTDTQYF.

The chain links TRBV4-2 to TRBJ1-1; no clear D. Germline V gives CDR1 LGHNA, CDR2 YNFKEQ. V shed 4 bases and J shed 3 bases, with 9 bases lying between them. The CDR3 totals 13 residues. CDR3 DNA sequence: TGTGCCAGCAGCCCCGGCACCGACACTGAAGCTTTCTTT. It translates to CASSPGTDTEAFF.

The chain joins TRBV9 to TRBJ2-7; D might be TRBD1 (6 bases). This CDR3 has 17 amino acids. The ends were cut back, 4 bases at V and 3 bases at J, with 23 bases in the middle. Looked up from germline, CDR1 is SGDLS and CDR2 is YYNGEE. This CDR3 reads CASSTSVGGDKLYEQYF. In DNA, the CDR3 is TGTGCCAGCAGCACATCCGTAGGTGGGGACAAGCTCTACGAGCAGTACTTC. The variable domain in full, with the rest retrieved from reference TRBV9 and TRBJ2-7, is DSGVTQTPKHLITATGQRVTLRCSPRSGDLSVYWYQQSLDQGLQFLIQYYNGEERAKGNILERFSAQQFPDLHSELNLSSLELGDSALYFCASSTSVGGDKLYEQYFGPGTRLTVT.

This chain links TRBV5-1 with TRBJ1-4, with 7 positions matching TRBD1. After removal of 0 bases from V and 7 bases from J, the junction contained 3 bases not matched to a gene. Germline CDR1 SGHRS, CDR2 YFSETQ. CDR3 length: 14 residues. The CDR3 bases are TGCGCCAGCAGCTTGGGACAGGGTGGTGAAAAACTGTTTTTT. Translation: CASSLGQGGEKLFF. Full variable domain (missing parts from reference TRBV5-1 and TRBJ1-4): KAGVTQTPRYLIKTRGQQVTLSCSPISGHRSVSWYQQTPGQGLQFLFEYFSETQRNKGNFPGRFSGRQFSNSRSEMNVSTLELGDSALYLCASSLGQGGEKLFFGSGTQLSVL.

The V and J genes are TRBV20-1 and TRBJ1-2; the match to TRBD1 covers 9 bases. The CDR3 is made up of 11 amino acids. Germline V gene data show CDR1 as DFQATT and CDR2 as SNEGSKA (reference sequence). DNA for the CDR3: TGCTCGTTGGACAGGGGCTATGGCTACACCTTC. Encoded protein: CSLDRGYGYTF.

This clone has only one observation. The chain is built from TRBV6-1 and TRBJ1-5; D call uncertain. The CDR3 extends over 12 amino acids. The V and J ends lost 6 bases and 0 bases respectively, with 3 bases between them. Per the germline V gene, CDR1 is MNHNS and CDR2 is SASEGT. This CDR3 is CASRVSNQPQHF. The CDR3 nucleotides are TGTGCCAGCAGGGTTAGCAATCAGCCCCAGCATTTT.

This chain connects TRBV29-1 to TRBJ2-5; perhaps D is TRBD1 or TRBD2 (5 bases each). The CDR3 runs to 13 residues. The germline V gene encodes CDR1 SQVTM and CDR2 ANQGSEA. The germline V and J ends were trimmed by 6 bases and 5 bases, with 16 bases remaining between them. The CDR3 coding sequence is TGCAGCGTCTATGGGACCGATATGGAGACCCAGTACTTC. Translating gives CSVYGTDMETQYF.

V usage is TRBV18 and J usage is TRBJ2-3; D is undetermined. Germline loops: CDR1 KGHSH, CDR2 LQKENI. Trimming removed 2 bases at V and 7 bases at J, with 16 bases between. There are 15 residues in the CDR3. The CDR3 DNA reads as TGTGCCAGCTCACCAATAGGTGGACCCCCTAATACGCAGTATTTT. Its translation: CASSPIGGPPNTQYF.

The chain combines TRBV6-5 with TRBJ2-1; maybe TRBD2 (7 bases). Trimming pared 5 bases from V and 15 bases from J, leaving 23 bases between. CDR3 length equals 14 residues. Germline CDR1 and CDR2: MNHEY and SVGAGI. The DNA for the CDR3 is TGTGCCAGCAGTGGCGGGACAAGGGGGGGCCGGCTGTTCTTC. Protein sequence: CASSGGTRGGRLFF.

This chain links TRBV2 with TRBJ1-4; D remains ambiguous. The CDR3 extends over 14 amino acids. The ends were cut back, 6 bases at V and 0 bases at J, with 8 bases in the middle. CDR1 is SNHLY and CDR2 is FYNNEI in the germline V gene. Written as DNA, the CDR3 is TGTGCCAGCAGACGCAGCTCAACTAATGAAAAACTGTTTTTT. Encoded protein: CASRRSSTNEKLFF.

The rearrangement joins TRBV19 to TRBJ1-5; 7 bases fit TRBD1. Unmatched junction bases numbered 7, after V lost 4 bases and J lost 7 bases. The CDR3 extends over 14 amino acids. CDR1 and CDR2 (germline): LNHDA, SQIVND (reference sequence). CDR3 sequence reads: CASSTTGSRQPQHF. The DNA of the CDR3 is TGTGCCAGTAGTACGACAGGGAGTCGGCAGCCCCAGCATTTT. The variable domain in full, with the rest retrieved from reference TRBV19 and TRBJ1-5, is DGGITQSPKYLFRKEGQNVTLSCEQNLNHDAMYWYRQDPGQGLRLIYYSQIVNDFQKGDIAEGYSVSREKKESFPLTVTSAQKNPTAFYLCASSTTGSRQPQHFGDGTRLSIL.

The J gene is TRBJ2-1, the V gene TRBV28; 11 bases align to TRBD1. The germline gives CDR1 MDHEN, CDR2 SYDVKM. J gave up 9 bases and V 5 bases, and 12 bases lay outside the gene matches. The CDR3 consists of 16 residues. DNA of the CDR3: TGTGCCAGCAGTCCTGGGGGGACAGGGGGTTACGGTGAGCAGTTCTTC. As protein: CASSPGGTGGYGEQFF.

The V and J genes are TRBV7-2 and TRBJ2-5, with 7 bases that match TRBD2. Near its end, the DNA agrees better with TRBJ2-7, so the J call may be wrong. Germline V gene lookup returns CDR1 SGHTA and CDR2 FQGNSA. This CDR3 has 15 residues. Here the CDR3 DNA reads TGTGCCAGCAGCCTACGAGCGGGGTCTGACTACGAGCAGTACTTC. Translating it yields CASSLRAGSDYEQYF.

The sample holds one count of this clone. The chain has TRBV5-1 and TRBJ2-7; TRBD1 matches at 8 bases. V was pared by 6 bases and J by 2 bases, with 4 bases of the junction left unmatched. This CDR3 has 13 amino acids. In germline, CDR1 is SGHRS, CDR2 YFSETQ. DNA for the CDR3: TGCGCCAGCACGAAGACAGGGGCCTACGAGCAGTACTTC. It specifies CASTKTGAYEQYF.

The chain employs TRBV6-1 and TRBJ1-2; D is ambiguous. The length of the CDR3 is 13 residues. Germline CDR1 is MNHNS and CDR2 is SASEGT. Trimming pared 3 bases from V and 6 bases from J, leaving 11 bases between. CDR3 nucleotides: TGTGCCAGCAGTGAGAAGAGGAGCAATGGCTACACCTTC. Its protein product is CASSEKRSNGYTF.

The chain carries TRBV10-3 and TRBJ2-5, with 12 positions matching TRBD2. Near its end, the DNA agrees better with TRBJ2-7, so the J call may be wrong. Germline CDR1 is ENHRY and CDR2 is SYGVKD. The CDR3 extends over 14 amino acids. The CDR3 loop is CAISGTSGAGEQYF. The CDR3 DNA reads TGTGCCATCAGTGGGACTAGCGGGGCGGGCGAGCAGTACTTC.